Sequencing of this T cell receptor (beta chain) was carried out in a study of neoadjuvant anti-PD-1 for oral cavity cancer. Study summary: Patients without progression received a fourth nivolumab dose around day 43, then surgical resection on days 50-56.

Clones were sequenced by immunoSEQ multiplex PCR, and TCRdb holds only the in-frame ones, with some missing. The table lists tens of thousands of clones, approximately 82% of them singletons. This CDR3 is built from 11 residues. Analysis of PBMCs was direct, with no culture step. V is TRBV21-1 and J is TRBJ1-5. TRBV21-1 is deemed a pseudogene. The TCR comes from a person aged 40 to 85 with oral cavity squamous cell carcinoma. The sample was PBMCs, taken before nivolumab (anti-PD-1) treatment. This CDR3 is CASSYEGQRHF. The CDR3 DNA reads TGTGCCAGCAGCTACGAGGGGCAGAGGCATTTT.